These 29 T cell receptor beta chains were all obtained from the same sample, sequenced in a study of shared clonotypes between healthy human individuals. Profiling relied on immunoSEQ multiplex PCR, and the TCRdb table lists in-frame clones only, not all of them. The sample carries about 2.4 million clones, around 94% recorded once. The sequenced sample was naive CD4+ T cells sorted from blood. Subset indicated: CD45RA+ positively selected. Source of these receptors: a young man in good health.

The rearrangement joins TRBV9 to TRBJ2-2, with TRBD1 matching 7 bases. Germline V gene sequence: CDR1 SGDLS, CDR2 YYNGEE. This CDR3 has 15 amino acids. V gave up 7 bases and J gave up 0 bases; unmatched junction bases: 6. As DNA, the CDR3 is TGTGCCAGCCGGGCCGGGACAGCGAACACCGGGGAGCTGTTTTTT. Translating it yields CASRAGTANTGELFF.

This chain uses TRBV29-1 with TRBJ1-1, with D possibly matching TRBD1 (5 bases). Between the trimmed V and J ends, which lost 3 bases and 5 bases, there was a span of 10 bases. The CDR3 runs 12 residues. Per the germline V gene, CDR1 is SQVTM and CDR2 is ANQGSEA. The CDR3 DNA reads TGCAGCGTTGATGGGGGGGGAACTGAAGCTTTCTTT. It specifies CSVDGGGTEAFF.

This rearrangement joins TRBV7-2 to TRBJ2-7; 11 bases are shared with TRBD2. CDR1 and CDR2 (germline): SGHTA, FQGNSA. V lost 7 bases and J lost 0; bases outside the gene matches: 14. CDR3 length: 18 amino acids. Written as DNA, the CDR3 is TGTGCCAGCACCGCGATGGCTAGCGGGAGGTTGAGCTCCTACGAGCAGTACTTC. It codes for CASTAMASGRLSSYEQYF.

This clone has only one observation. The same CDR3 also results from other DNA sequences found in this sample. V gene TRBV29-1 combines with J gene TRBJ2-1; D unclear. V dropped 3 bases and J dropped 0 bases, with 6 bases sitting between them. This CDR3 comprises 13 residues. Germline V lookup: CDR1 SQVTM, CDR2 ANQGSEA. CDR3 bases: TGCAGCGTTGATCGGAGCTCCTACAATGAGCAGTTCTTC. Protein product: CSVDRSSYNEQFF.

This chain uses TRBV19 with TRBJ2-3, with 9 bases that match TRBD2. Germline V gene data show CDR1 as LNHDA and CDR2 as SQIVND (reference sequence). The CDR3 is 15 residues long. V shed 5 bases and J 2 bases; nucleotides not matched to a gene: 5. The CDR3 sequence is CASSSAGGLTDTQYF. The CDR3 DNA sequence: TGTGCCAGTAGTTCGGCGGGGGGGCTCACAGATACGCAGTATTTT.

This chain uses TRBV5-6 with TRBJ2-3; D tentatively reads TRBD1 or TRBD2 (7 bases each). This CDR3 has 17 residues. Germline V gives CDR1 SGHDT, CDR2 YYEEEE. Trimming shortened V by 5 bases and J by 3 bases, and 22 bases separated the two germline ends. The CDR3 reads CASSLIPRQGGTDTQYF. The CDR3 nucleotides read TGTGCCAGCAGTCTAATCCCTCGACAGGGAGGGACAGATACGCAGTATTTT.

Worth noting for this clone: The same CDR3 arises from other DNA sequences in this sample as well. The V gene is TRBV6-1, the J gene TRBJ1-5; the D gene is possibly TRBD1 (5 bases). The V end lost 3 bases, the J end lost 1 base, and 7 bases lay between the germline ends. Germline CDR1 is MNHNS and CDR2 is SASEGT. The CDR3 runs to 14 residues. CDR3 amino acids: CASSEGDSNQPQHF. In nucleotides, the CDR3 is TGTGCCAGCAGTGAGGGGGACAGCAATCAGCCCCAGCATTTT.

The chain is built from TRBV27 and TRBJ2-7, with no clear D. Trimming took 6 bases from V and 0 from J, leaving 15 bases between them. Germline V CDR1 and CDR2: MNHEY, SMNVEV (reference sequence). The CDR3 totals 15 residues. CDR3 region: CASSPSRFNSYEQYF. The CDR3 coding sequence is TGTGCCAGCAGCCCGAGCAGATTCAACTCCTACGAGCAGTACTTC.

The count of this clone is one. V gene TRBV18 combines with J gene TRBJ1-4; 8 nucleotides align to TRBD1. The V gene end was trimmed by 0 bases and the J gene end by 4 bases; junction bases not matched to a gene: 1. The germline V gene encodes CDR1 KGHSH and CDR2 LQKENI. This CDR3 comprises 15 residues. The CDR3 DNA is TGTGCCAGCTCACCACCGGACAGGGTTAATGAAAAACTGTTTTTT. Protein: CASSPPDRVNEKLFF.

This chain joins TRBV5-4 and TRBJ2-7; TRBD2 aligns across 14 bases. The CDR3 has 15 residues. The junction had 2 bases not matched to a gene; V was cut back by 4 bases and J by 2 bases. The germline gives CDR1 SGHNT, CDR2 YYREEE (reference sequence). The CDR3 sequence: CASSQGLAGAYEQYF. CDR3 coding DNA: TGTGCCAGCAGCCAGGGACTAGCGGGGGCCTACGAGCAGTACTTC.

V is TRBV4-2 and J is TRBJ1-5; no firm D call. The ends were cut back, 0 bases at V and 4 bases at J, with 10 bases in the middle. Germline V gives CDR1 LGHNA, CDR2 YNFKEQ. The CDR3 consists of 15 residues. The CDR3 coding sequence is TGTGCCAGCAGCCAAGATGGGCGGTCGAATCAGCCCCAGCATTTT. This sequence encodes CASSQDGRSNQPQHF.

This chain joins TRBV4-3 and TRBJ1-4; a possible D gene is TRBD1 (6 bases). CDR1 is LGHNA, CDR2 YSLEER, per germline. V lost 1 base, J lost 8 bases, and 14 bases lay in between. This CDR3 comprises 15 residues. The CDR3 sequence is CASSQGTVSGEKLFF. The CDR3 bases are TGCGCCAGCAGCCAAGGGACAGTCAGCGGCGAAAAACTGTTTTTT.

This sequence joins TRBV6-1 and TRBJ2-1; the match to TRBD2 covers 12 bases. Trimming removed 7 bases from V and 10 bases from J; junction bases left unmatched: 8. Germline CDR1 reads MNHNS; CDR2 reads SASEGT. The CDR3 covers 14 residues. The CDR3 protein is CASTRGLAGPEQFF. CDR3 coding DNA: TGTGCCAGCACCCGGGGACTAGCGGGCCCCGAGCAGTTCTTC.

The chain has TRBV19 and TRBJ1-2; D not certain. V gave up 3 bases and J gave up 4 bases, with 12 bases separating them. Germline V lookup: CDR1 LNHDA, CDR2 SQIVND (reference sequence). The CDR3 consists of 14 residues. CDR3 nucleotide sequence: TGTGCCAGTAGTATCGATCCCAGCTTCTATGGCTACACCTTC. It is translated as CASSIDPSFYGYTF.

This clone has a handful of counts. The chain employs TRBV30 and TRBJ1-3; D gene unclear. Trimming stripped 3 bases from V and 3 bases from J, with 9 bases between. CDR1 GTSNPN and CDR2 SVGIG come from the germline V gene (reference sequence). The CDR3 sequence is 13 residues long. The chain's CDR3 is CAWREAIGNTIYF. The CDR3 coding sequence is TGTGCCTGGAGAGAGGCGATTGGAAACACCATATATTTT.

The chain's CDR3 is CASSLGDRVNSPLHF. The DNA for the CDR3 is TGTGCCAGCAGCTTAGGTGATCGGGTTAATTCACCCCTCCACTTT. This chain links TRBV7-9 with TRBJ1-6; no definite D call. Trimming stripped 1 base from V and 6 bases from J, with 10 bases between. CDR1 and CDR2 (germline): SEHNR, FQNEAQ (reference sequence). The CDR3 loop spans 15 amino acids.

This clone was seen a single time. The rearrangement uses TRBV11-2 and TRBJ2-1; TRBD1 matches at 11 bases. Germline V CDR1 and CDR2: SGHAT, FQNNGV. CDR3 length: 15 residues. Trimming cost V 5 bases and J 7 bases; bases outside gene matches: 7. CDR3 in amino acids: CASSPRDRGWNEQFF. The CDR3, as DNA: TGTGCCAGCAGCCCACGGGACAGGGGGTGGAATGAGCAGTTCTTC.

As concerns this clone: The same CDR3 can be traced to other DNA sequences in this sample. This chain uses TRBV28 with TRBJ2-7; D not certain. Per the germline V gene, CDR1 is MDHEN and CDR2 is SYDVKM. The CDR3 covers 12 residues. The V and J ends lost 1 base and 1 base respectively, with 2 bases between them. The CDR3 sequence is CASSLYSYEQYF. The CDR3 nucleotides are TGTGCCAGCAGTTTATATTCCTACGAGCAGTACTTC.

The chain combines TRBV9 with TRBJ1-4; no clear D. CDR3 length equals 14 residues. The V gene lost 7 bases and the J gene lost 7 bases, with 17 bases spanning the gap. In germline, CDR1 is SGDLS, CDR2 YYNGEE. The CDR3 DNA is TGTGCCAGCGCTTCGACCCCAAGAAGTGAAAAACTGTTTTTT. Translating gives CASASTPRSEKLFF.

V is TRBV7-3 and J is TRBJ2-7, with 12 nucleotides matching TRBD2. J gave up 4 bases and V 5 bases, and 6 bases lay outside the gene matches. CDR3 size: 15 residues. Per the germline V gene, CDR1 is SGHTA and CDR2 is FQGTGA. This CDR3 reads CASSPRLAGEYEQYF. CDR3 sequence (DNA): TGTGCCAGCAGCCCGAGACTAGCGGGGGAGTACGAGCAGTACTTC.

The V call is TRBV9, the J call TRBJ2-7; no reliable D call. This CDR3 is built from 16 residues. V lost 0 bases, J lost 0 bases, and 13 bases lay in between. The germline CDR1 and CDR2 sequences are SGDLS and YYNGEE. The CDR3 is CASSVVPTLSSYEQYF. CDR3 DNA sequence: TGTGCCAGCAGCGTAGTTCCGACTTTAAGCTCCTACGAGCAGTACTTC.

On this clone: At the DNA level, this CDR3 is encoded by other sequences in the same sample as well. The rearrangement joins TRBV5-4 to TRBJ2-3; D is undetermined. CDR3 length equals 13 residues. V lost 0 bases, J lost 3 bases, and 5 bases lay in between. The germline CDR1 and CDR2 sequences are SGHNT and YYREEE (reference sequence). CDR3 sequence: CASSLVATDTQYF. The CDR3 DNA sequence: TGTGCCAGCAGCTTGGTAGCAACAGATACGCAGTATTTT.

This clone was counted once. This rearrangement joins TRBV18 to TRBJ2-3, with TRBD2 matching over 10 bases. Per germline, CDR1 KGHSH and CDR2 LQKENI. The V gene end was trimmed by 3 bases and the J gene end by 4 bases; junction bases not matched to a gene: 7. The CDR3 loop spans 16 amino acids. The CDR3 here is CASSPSVAGGSDTQYF. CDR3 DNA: TGTGCCAGCTCACCCAGCGTAGCGGGGGGTTCAGATACGCAGTATTTT.

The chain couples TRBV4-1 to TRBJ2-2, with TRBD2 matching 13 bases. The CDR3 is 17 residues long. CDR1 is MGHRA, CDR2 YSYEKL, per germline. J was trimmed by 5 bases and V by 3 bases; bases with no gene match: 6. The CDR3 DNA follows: TGCGCCAGCAGCCACGGACTAGCGGGAGTAAGGACCGGGGAGCTGTTTTTT. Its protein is CASSHGLAGVRTGELFF.

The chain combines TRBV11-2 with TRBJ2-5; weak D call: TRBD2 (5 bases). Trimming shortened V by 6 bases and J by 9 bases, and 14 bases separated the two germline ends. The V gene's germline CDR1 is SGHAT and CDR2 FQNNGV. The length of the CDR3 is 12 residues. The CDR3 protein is CASSLRPEAQYF. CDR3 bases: TGTGCCAGCAGTCTCCGACCGGAGGCCCAGTACTTC.

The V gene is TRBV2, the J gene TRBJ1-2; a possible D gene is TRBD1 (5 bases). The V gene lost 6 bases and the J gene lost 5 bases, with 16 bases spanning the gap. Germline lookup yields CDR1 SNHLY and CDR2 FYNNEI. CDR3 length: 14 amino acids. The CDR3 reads CASRMGLQLYGYTF. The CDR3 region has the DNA TGTGCCAGCAGGATGGGACTTCAACTTTATGGCTACACCTTC.

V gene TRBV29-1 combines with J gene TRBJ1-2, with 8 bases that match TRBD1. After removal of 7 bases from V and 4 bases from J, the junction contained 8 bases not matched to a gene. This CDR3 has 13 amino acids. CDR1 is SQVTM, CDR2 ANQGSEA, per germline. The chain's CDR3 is CSGSEQGGYGYTF. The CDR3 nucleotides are TGCAGCGGTAGTGAACAGGGGGGCTATGGCTACACCTTC.

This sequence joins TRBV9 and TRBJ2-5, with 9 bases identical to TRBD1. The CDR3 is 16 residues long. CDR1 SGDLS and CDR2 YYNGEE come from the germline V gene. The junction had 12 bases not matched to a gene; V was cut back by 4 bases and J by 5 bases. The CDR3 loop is CASSQIPGQGLETQYF. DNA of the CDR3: TGTGCCAGCAGCCAAATACCGGGACAGGGTTTGGAGACCCAGTACTTC.

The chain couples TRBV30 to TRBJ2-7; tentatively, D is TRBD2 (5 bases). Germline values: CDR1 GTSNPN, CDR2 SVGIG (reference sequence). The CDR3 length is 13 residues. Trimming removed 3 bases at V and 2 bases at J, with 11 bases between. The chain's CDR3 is CAWSKRIPYEQYF. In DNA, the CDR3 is TGTGCCTGGAGCAAGCGGATACCCTACGAGCAGTACTTC.